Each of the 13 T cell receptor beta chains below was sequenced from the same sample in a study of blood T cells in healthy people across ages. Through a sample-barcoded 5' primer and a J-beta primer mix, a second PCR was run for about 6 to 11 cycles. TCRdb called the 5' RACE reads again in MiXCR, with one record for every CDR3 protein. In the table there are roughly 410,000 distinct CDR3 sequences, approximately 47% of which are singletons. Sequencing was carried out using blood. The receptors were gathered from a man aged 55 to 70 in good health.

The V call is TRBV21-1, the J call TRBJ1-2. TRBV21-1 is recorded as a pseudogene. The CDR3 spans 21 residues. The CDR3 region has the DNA TGTGCCAGCAGCAAAGTGGAAGCAGGGAGGCACACGACGGGTATCAACTATGGCTACACCTTC. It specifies CASSKVEAGRHTTGINYGYTF.

CDR3 DNA sequence: TGTGCCAGCAGCCCCCAGAGGGGGCCTCACAATGAGCAGTTCTTC. This codes for CASSPQRGPHNEQFF. The genes are TRBV11-2 and TRBJ2-1; 7 nucleotides align to TRBD1. CDR1 SGHAT and CDR2 FQNNGV come from the germline V gene. Trimming took 5 bases from V and 5 from J; bases not matched to a gene: 9. The CDR3 is 15 amino acids.

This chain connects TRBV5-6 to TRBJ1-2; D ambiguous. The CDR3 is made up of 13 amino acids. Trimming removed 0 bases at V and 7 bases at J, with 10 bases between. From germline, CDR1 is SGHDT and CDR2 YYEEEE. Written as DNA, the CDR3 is TGTGCCAGCAGCTTGGACGGGGTTGGTGGCTACACCTTC. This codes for CASSLDGVGGYTF.

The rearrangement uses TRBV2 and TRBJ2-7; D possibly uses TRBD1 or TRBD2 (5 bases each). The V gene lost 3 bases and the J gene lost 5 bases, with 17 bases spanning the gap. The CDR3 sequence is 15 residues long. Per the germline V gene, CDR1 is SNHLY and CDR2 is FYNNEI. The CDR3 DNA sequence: TGTGCCAGCAGTGATTCGGGGCCCCGAGTTGACGAGCAGTACTTC. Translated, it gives CASSDSGPRVDEQYF.

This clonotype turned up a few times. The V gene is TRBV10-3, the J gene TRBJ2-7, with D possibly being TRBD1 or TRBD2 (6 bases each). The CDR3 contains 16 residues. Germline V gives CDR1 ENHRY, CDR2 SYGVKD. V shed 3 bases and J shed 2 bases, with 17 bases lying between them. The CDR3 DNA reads TGTGCCATCAGTGACCCAGGGGTTTCGGGGGCCTACGAGCAGTACTTC. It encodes CAISDPGVSGAYEQYF.

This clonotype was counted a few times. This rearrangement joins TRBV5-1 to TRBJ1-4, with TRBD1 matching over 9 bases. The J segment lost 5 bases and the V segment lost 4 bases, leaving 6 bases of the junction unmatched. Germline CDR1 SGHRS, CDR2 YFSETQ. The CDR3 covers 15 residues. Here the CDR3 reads CASSGTGKGNEKLFF. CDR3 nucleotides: TGCGCCAGCAGCGGGACAGGGAAGGGGAATGAAAAACTGTTTTTT.

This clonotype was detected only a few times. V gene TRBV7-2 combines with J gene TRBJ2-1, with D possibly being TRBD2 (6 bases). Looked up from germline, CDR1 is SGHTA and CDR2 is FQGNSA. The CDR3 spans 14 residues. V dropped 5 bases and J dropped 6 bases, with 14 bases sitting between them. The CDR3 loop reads CASSPGVGTNEQFF. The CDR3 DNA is TGTGCCAGCAGCCCGGGGGTGGGGACCAATGAGCAGTTCTTC. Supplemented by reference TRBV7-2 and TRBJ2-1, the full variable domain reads GAGVSQSPSNKVTEKGKDVELRCDPISGHTALYWYRQSLGQGLEFLIYFQGNSAPDKSGLPSDRFSAERTGGSVSTLTIQRTQQEDSAVYLCASSPGVGTNEQFFGPGTRLTVL.

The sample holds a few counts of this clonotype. CDR3 nucleotide sequence: TGCGCCAACGGGACTAGCGGGGAGACCCAGTACTTC. This gives the protein CANGTSGETQYF. V gene TRBV10-1 combines with J gene TRBJ2-5, with 12 bases that match TRBD2. Germline-derived CDR1 and CDR2 are WNHNN and SYGVQD (reference sequence). The CDR3 has 12 residues. V lost 10 bases to trimming and J lost 5 bases; unmatched junction nucleotides: 2.

Written as DNA, the CDR3 is TGTGCCAGCAGTTACCTAGCGGTGAGCATAGCGTCCGAGCAGTACTTC. Its protein is CASSYLAVSIASEQYF. The chain employs TRBV6-5 and TRBJ2-5, with TRBD2 identical over 7 bases. The last part of the DNA fits TRBJ2-7 better; the J call may be wrong. The CDR3 extends over 16 amino acids. CDR1 MNHEY and CDR2 SVGAGI come from the germline V gene.

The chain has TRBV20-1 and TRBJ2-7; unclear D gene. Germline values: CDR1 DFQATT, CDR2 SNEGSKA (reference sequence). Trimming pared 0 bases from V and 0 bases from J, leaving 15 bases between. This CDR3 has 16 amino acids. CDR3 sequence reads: CSARDRVLPSSYEQYF. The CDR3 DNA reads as TGCAGTGCTAGAGATCGAGTACTCCCAAGCTCCTACGAGCAGTACTTC.

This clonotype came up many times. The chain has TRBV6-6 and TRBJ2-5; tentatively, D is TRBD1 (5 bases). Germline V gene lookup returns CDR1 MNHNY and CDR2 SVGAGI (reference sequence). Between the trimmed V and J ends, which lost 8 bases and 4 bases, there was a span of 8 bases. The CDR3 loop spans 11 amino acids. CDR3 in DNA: TGTGCCAGCGCTACAGGAGAGACCCAGTACTTC. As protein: CASATGETQYF.

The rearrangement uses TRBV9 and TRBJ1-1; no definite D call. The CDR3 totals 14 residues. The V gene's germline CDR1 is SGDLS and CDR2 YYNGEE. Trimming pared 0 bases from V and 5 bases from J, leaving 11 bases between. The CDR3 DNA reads TGTGCCAGCAGCGTAGGGGTTTCGAGAACTGAAGCTTTCTTT. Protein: CASSVGVSRTEAFF.

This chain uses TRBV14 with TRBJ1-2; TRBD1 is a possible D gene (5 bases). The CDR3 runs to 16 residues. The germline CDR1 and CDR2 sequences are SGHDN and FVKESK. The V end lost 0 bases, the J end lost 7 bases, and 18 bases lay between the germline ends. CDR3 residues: CASSQDLAGQGGGYTF. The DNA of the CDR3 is TGTGCCAGCAGCCAAGATCTGGCAGGGCAAGGTGGTGGCTACACCTTC.